The 24 T cell receptor beta chains listed next were all sequenced from one sample in a study of T-cell reconstitution after alpha-beta-depleted transplantation in children. TCRbeta library construction was performed incorporating unique molecular identifiers. TCRdb reprocessed the PCR reads via MiXCR and lists one record per CDR3 protein. The sample includes about 580,000 distinct CDR3 sequences, 23% of them seen just once. The sample in question was PBMCs, mostly from graft donor cells, obtained 360 days after TCRalphabeta/CD19-depleted stem cell transplant. These receptors were obtained from a boy in the first two years of life who had a stem cell transplant for acute myeloid leukemia, so the T cells may come from the graft donor.

This clonotype was observed a few times. The rearrangement links TRBV12-3 or TRBV12-4 to TRBJ2-1; D gene unclear. This CDR3 is 12 amino acids long. The V end was cut by 7 bases, the J end by 8 bases, with 12 bases between. CDR3: CASTRFGDEQFF. The CDR3 nucleotides read TGTGCCAGCACCCGGTTTGGAGATGAGCAGTTCTTC.

This clonotype occurred a few times. This sequence joins TRBV20-1 and TRBJ2-7; D might be TRBD1 (6 bases). Germline CDR1 is DFQATT and CDR2 is SNEGSKA (reference sequence). V was shortened by 6 bases and J by 4 bases, with 19 bases between the two germline ends. This CDR3 spans 14 amino acids. CDR3 coding DNA: TGCAGTGCCCCAACTCCAGGACAGAGATACGAGCAGTACTTC. Translation gives CSAPTPGQRYEQYF.

J is TRBJ2-5 and V is TRBV12-3 or TRBV12-4; 7 bases map to TRBD2. The CDR3 length is 16 residues. The junction had 8 bases not matched to a gene; V was cut back by 2 bases and J by 2 bases. This CDR3 is CASSLSSGGVQETQYF. The CDR3 region has the DNA TGTGCCAGCAGTTTATCTAGCGGAGGAGTTCAAGAGACCCAGTACTTC.

For this clonotype: This sequence may be a read error, since a much larger clone differs from it by one base. The rearrangement links TRBV7-8 to TRBJ2-3; possible D gene TRBD1, 6 bases. Germline V gene sequence: CDR1 SGHVS, CDR2 FQNEAQ. The CDR3 has 15 amino acids. This chain's CDR3 is CASCLEGVGTDTQYF. The CDR3 nucleotides read TGTGCCAGCTGCTTAGAGGGGGTGGGCACAGATACGCAGTATTTT.

The chain employs TRBV20-1 and TRBJ2-7; possible D gene TRBD1, 6 bases. The CDR3 is 13 residues long. V dropped 1 base and J dropped 3 bases, with 10 bases sitting between them. Per the germline V gene, CDR1 is DFQATT and CDR2 is SNEGSKA (reference sequence). In DNA, the CDR3 is TGCAGTGCTAGAGGGGCAGGGGTCTACGAGCAGTACTTC. Encoded protein: CSARGAGVYEQYF.

This clonotype was recorded at least ten times. The chain links TRBV29-1 to TRBJ1-6; 7 positions match TRBD1. The CDR3 totals 15 residues. Germline values: CDR1 SQVTM, CDR2 ANQGSEA. The DNA of the CDR3 is TGCAGGTTGGTACTCCGAGACAGGGATGTCGGAGCCCTCCACTTT. As protein: CRLVLRDRDVGALHF.

This clonotype was seen only a few times. The chain employs TRBV4-2 and TRBJ2-3; perhaps TRBD2 as D (6 bases). The germline gives CDR1 LGHNA, CDR2 YNFKEQ. V lost 4 bases, J lost 9 bases, and 14 bases lay in between. This CDR3 has 13 amino acids. The CDR3 DNA sequence: TGTGCCAGCAGCCCAACCTCTAGCGCCACGCAGTATTTT. This translates into CASSPTSSATQYF.

J is TRBJ2-3 and V is TRBV27; D ambiguous. The CDR3 spans 15 residues. Looked up from germline, CDR1 is MNHEY and CDR2 is SMNVEV (reference sequence). V gave up 5 bases and J gave up 5 bases, with 17 bases separating them. The CDR3 sequence: CASSPTGPNGDTQYF. The CDR3 DNA reads as TGTGCCAGCAGTCCCACCGGGCCGAACGGAGATACGCAGTATTTT.

This clonotype has just a few counts. The chain couples TRBV7-3 to TRBJ2-1; 9 nucleotides agree with TRBD2. Germline V gene sequence: CDR1 SGHTA, CDR2 FQGTGA. V was pared by 4 bases and J by 6 bases, with 7 bases of the junction left unmatched. CDR3 length: 15 amino acids. The CDR3 sequence: CASSWSGLAGNEQFF. Written as DNA, the CDR3 is TGTGCCAGCAGCTGGTCGGGACTAGCTGGCAATGAGCAGTTCTTC.

This clonotype showed up many times. V and J are TRBV12-3 or TRBV12-4 and TRBJ2-5; 8 bases match TRBD2. Trimming removed 7 bases from V and 5 bases from J; junction bases left unmatched: 9. CDR3 length: 14 amino acids. CDR3 region: CASTLGPGGETQYF. Written as DNA, the CDR3 is TGTGCCAGCACCCTGGGACCGGGGGGGGAGACCCAGTACTTC.

This chain uses TRBV6-1 with TRBJ2-7; a possible D gene is TRBD2 (7 bases). The germline V gene has CDR1 MNHNS and CDR2 SASEGT. This CDR3 is built from 15 residues. Deletions cut 4 bases from V and 0 bases from J, with 13 bases between. CDR3 DNA: TGTGCCAGCAGTGCGGCAAGGGGGGGCTCCTACGAGCAGTACTTC. This sequence encodes CASSAARGGSYEQYF.

In this sample, this clonotype turned up a few times. The junction departs from germline at one end; a sequencing error may be responsible. The chain recombines TRBV10-3 with TRBJ2-1; 9 bases fit TRBD1. Germline V CDR1 and CDR2: ENHRY, SYGVKD. The CDR3 spans 18 residues. This CDR3 reads CAIRDPFRGTGTDNEQFF. In nucleotides, the CDR3 is TGTGCCATCAGGGACCCATTTAGAGGGACAGGGACGGACAATGAGCAATTCTTC.

The rearrangement joins TRBV6-1 to TRBJ2-1; 7 bases line up with TRBD2. V dropped 6 bases and J dropped 3; count of bases not matched to a gene: 8. Germline V CDR1 and CDR2: MNHNS, SASEGT. The CDR3 is made up of 15 amino acids. The CDR3 loop reads CASSNTGGFYNEQFF. The CDR3 coding sequence is TGTGCCAGCAGCAACACGGGGGGATTCTACAATGAGCAGTTCTTC.

This chain uses TRBV7-2 with TRBJ2-7; D possibly uses TRBD1 or TRBD2 (5 bases each). The CDR3 consists of 13 residues. Germline loops: CDR1 SGHTA, CDR2 FQGNSA. Deletions cut 5 bases from V and 3 bases from J, with 11 bases between. This CDR3 reads CASSPHGGYEQYF. CDR3 coding DNA: TGTGCCAGCAGCCCTCATGGGGGCTACGAGCAGTACTTC.

This clonotype has ten or more counts. The chain employs TRBV29-1 and TRBJ2-5, with D uncertain. The CDR3 consists of 12 residues. CDR1 and CDR2 from the germline V gene are SQVTM and ANQGSEA. For the CDR3, the DNA is TGCGGAACTCACGACGATCTAGAGACCCAGTACTTC. This codes for CGTHDDLETQYF.

In its sample, this clonotype was seen many times. V and J are TRBV29-1 and TRBJ1-2; maybe TRBD1 (5 bases). The germline V and J ends were trimmed by 0 bases and 5 bases, with 10 bases remaining between them. This CDR3 spans 13 amino acids. From germline, CDR1 is SQVTM and CDR2 ANQGSEA. The DNA for the CDR3 is TGCAGCGTTGAAGAGGCAGGGCCATATGGCTACACCTTC. This gives the protein CSVEEAGPYGYTF.

This clonotype was detected many times. The V call is TRBV28, the J call TRBJ2-5; the match to TRBD2 covers 11 bases. Germline V lookup: CDR1 MDHEN, CDR2 SYDVKM. CDR3 size: 16 residues. The ends lost 4 bases at V and 1 base at J; junction bases unmatched: 5. In DNA form, the CDR3 reads TGTGCCAGCAGTTCTCCGGGACTAGCGGCCCAAGAGACCCAGTACTTC. Protein: CASSSPGLAAQETQYF.

The rearrangement joins TRBV6-5 to TRBJ2-7; no clear D gene. V lost 1 base and J lost 3, with 7 bases in between. The CDR3 sequence is 13 residues long. Germline loops: CDR1 MNHEY, CDR2 SVGAGI. CDR3 residues: CASSYYAGYEQYF. The DNA for the CDR3 is TGTGCCAGCAGTTACTACGCCGGCTACGAGCAGTACTTC.

The rearrangement uses TRBV19 and TRBJ2-7; TRBD2 matches at 11 bases. Germline assignment: CDR1 LNHDA and CDR2 SQIVND (reference sequence). V lost 3 bases, J lost 1 base, and 2 bases stayed unmatched. The CDR3 runs 15 residues. CDR3 loop: CASSMTSGVSYEQYF. In DNA, the CDR3 is TGTGCCAGTAGTATGACTAGCGGGGTTTCCTACGAGCAGTACTTC. Based on the CDR3 plus reference TRBV19 and TRBJ2-7, the full variable domain is DGGITQSPKYLFRKEGQNVTLSCEQNLNHDAMYWYRQDPGQGLRLIYYSQIVNDFQKGDIAEGYSVSREKKESFPLTVTSAQKNPTAFYLCASSMTSGVSYEQYFGPGTRLTVT.

The chain has TRBV29-1 and TRBJ1-1; D is uncertain. CDR3 length: 10 amino acids. The germline V gene encodes CDR1 SQVTM and CDR2 ANQGSEA. V was trimmed by 4 bases and J by 6 bases, leaving 6 bases between them. The CDR3 nucleotides read TGCAGCGTTGGGGTGGCTGAAGCTTTCTTT. Protein: CSVGVAEAFF.

This clonotype was recorded many times. V usage is TRBV12-3 or TRBV12-4 and J usage is TRBJ1-2; TRBD1 aligns across 7 bases. The CDR3 consists of 15 residues. J was trimmed by 8 bases and V by 5 bases; bases with no gene match: 14. CDR3 DNA sequence: TGTGCCAGCAGTCCAGACCCTGACAGGGTGTACGGCTACACCTTC. Amino acid sequence: CASSPDPDRVYGYTF.

This clonotype was detected many times. The chain carries TRBV3-1 and TRBJ2-4; weak D call: TRBD1 (6 bases). The V gene's germline CDR1 is LGHDT and CDR2 YNNKEL (reference sequence). The CDR3 covers 18 residues. V was clipped by 2 bases and J by 8 bases, with 25 bases between them. CDR3: CASSQNYQGSQGHDIQYF. The CDR3 DNA is TGTGCCAGCAGCCAAAATTACCAAGGGTCACAGGGTCATGACATTCAGTACTTC.

J is TRBJ2-6 and V is TRBV30; no clear D gene. Trimming shortened V by 1 base and J by 0 bases, and 4 bases separated the two germline ends. Germline-derived CDR1 and CDR2 are GTSNPN and SVGIG (reference sequence). This CDR3 comprises 14 residues. The CDR3 nucleotides read TGTGCCTGGAGTGGCACCTCTGGGGCCAACGTCCTGACTTTC. It specifies CAWSGTSGANVLTF.

This clonotype appeared once. V gene TRBV4-3 combines with J gene TRBJ2-2, with 13 bases lining up with TRBD2. The V gene's germline CDR1 is LGHNA and CDR2 YSLEER. The CDR3 sequence is 19 residues long. V shed 2 bases and J 5 bases; nucleotides not matched to a gene: 11. The DNA of the CDR3 is TGCGCCAGCAGCCAACGAGAACTAGCGGGGGGGCCGGGAACCGGGGAGCTGTTTTTT. Its translation: CASSQRELAGGPGTGELFF.